The 4 T cell receptor beta chains below were found in one sample sequenced in a study of T cells in Graves' hyperthyroidism and ophthalmopathy. Researchers amplified the TCR beta CDR3 regions from RNA transcripts. During a first-round RT-PCR of the TCR CDR3, the HTBI primer set was used. Via MiXCR, TCRdb re-called the multiplex PCR reads, giving one row per CDR3 protein. Of some 350,000 distinct CDR3 sequences in the sample, around a sixth are singletons; the top ten hold around a quarter. The source material was blood. The receptors shown here come from a woman aged 18 to 35 with Graves' hyperthyroidism that later progressed to Graves' ophthalmopathy.

This rearrangement joins TRBV19 to TRBJ2-3; a weak D match, TRBD2 (5 bases). The CDR3 runs to 19 residues. Germline lookup yields CDR1 LNHDA and CDR2 SQIVND (reference sequence). V lost 3 bases and J lost 3, with 25 bases in between. CDR3 protein: CASSMKAGGYLRRTDTQYF. The CDR3, as DNA: TGTGCCAGTAGTATGAAGGCGGGTGGCTACCTAAGGAGAACAGATACGCAGTATTTT. The complete variable domain, with remaining parts taken from reference TRBV19 and TRBJ2-3, reads DGGITQSPKYLFRKEGQNVTLSCEQNLNHDAMYWYRQDPGQGLRLIYYSQIVNDFQKGDIAEGYSVSREKKESFPLTVTSAQKNPTAFYLCASSMKAGGYLRRTDTQYFGPGTRLTVL.

This clonotype showed up just a few times. The chain joins TRBV28 to TRBJ1-3; TRBD1 matches 8 bases. Germline loops: CDR1 MDHEN, CDR2 SYDVKM. The trim removed 5 bases at V and 0 bases at J, leaving 9 bases unmatched. The CDR3 has 17 amino acids. The CDR3 region has the DNA TGTGCCAGCAGTGCACACCGGGACAGGATCTCTGGAAACACCATATATTTT. Translation: CASSAHRDRISGNTIYF.

This clonotype was observed at least ten times. V usage is TRBV28 and J usage is TRBJ2-5, with 7 bases identical to TRBD2. Germline lookup yields CDR1 MDHEN and CDR2 SYDVKM. This CDR3 is built from 15 residues. V lost 5 bases, J lost 4 bases, and 10 bases stayed unmatched. Written as DNA, the CDR3 is TGTGCCAGCAGTACCAGGGACTACCAAGGAGAGACCCAGTACTTC. The encoded protein is CASSTRDYQGETQYF.

Ten or more counts support this clonotype. V usage is TRBV27 and J usage is TRBJ2-7, with 9 bases lining up with TRBD1. CDR1 is MNHEY and CDR2 is SMNVEV in the germline V gene (reference sequence). V dropped 5 bases and J dropped 4; count of bases not matched to a gene: 12. CDR3 size: 16 residues. DNA of the CDR3: TGTGCCAGCAGTACTCCCGGGACAGGGAAGTTTTACGAGCAGTACTTC. Its protein product is CASSTPGTGKFYEQYF.